The rows below give T cell receptor beta chains drawn from one sample of a study of blood T cell repertoires in COVID-19. Sequencing used immunoSEQ multiplex PCR; TCRdb keeps in-frame clones, though not all of them. The repertoire holds 65,000 to 80,000 clones, roughly nine tenths seen once, with approximately 9.1% in the top ten. The sequenced material came from peripheral blood. The receptors were sampled from a human donor in a cohort sampled during active COVID-19. CDR3s include the opening cysteine and the closing phenylalanine or tryptophan. A D gene is named only where the DNA matches it firmly. Rows may omit the clone size; those that give it use once, few, many or a size class.

d_call,clone_size,v_call,j_call,cdr3_nt,cdr3_aa
TRBD2,NA,TRBV4-2,TRBJ2-1,TGTGCCAGCAGCCAAGATGTGGCGGCTAGCGGGAACAATGAGCAGTTCTTC,CASSQDVAASGNNEQFF
NA,few,TRBV30,TRBJ1-2,TGTGCCTGGCGAAGAGGAGGCTACACCTTC,CAWRRGGYTF
TRBD1,NA,TRBV7-2,TRBJ1-4,TGTGCCAGCAGCCCGACAGGGACGCAAGAAAAACTGTTTTTT,CASSPTGTQEKLFF
TRBD2,NA,TRBV19,TRBJ2-7,TGTGCCAGTAGCGCCGGGACTAGCGGGTCCTACCCCTACGAGCAGTACTTC,CASSAGTSGSYPYEQYF
NA,NA,TRBV5-1,TRBJ1-5,TGCGCCAGCAGCTTGGAGGCAGGGAATCAGCCCCAGCATTTT,CASSLEAGNQPQHF
NA,NA,TRBV28,TRBJ2-4,TGTGCCAGCAGTTTAGGGTTCGAGGGATGGGACATTCAGTACTTC,CASSLGFEGWDIQYF
NA,once,TRBV7-9,TRBJ2-7,TGTGCCAGCAGCTTAGCTGGGACATCCTACGAGCAGTACTTC,CASSLAGTSYEQYF
NA,NA,TRBV27,TRBJ1-1,TGTGCCAGCAGATCCAATGCGGGGGCTTTCTTT,CASRSNAGAFF
NA,once,TRBV5-1,TRBJ2-2,TGCGCCAGCAGCTTGATGGCTCTTGGTACCGGGGAGCTGTTTTTT,CASSLMALGTGELFF
TRBD1,once,TRBV27,TRBJ1-1,TGTGCCAGCAGTCCCCGACAGGGTTCCTGGAACACTGAAGCTTTCTTT,CASSPRQGSWNTEAFF
TRBD1,NA,TRBV27,TRBJ2-7,TGTGCCAGCAGTGTGACAGGGTCCCATTACGAGCAGTACTTC,CASSVTGSHYEQYF
TRBD2,NA,TRBV5-4,TRBJ2-1,TGTGCCAGCAGCTTGCCCCCAGCCCCCGGGGCGGGAGGCTCCAATGAGCAGTTCTTC,CASSLPPAPGAGGSNEQFF
NA,NA,TRBV7-3,TRBJ1-2,TGTGCCAGCAGTCTCAATTCGATCGGCGGTTATGGCTACACCTTC,CASSLNSIGGYGYTF
TRBD1,NA,TRBV11-1,TRBJ2-5,TGTGCCAGCACCTGGACAGGGCAAGAGACCCAGTACTTC,CASTWTGQETQYF
TRBD2,once,TRBV7-9,TRBJ2-1,TGTGCCAGCAGCACCGGGACTAGCGGGAGTACCGATGAGCAGTTCTTC,CASSTGTSGSTDEQFF
TRBD2,NA,TRBV2,TRBJ2-3,TGTGCCAGCAGAGCGGGGGGGCCAATCACAGATACGCAGTATTTT,CASRAGGPITDTQYF
NA,NA,TRBV14,TRBJ2-3,TGTGCCAGCAGCCAAGAGTCATACGGGTTCACAGATACGCAGTATTTT,CASSQESYGFTDTQYF
NA,NA,TRBV7-9,TRBJ1-4,TGTGCCAGCAGCCACGCAGGGGAGCAAAAACTGTTTTTT,CASSHAGEQKLFF
NA,NA,TRBV7-2,TRBJ1-1,TGTGCCAGCAGCTTAGATGACAGTGAGTATGAAGCTTTCTTT,CASSLDDSEYEAFF
NA,NA,TRBV6-5,TRBJ1-6,TGTGCCAGCCAGGGGAGTGGGGTTTCACCCCTCCACTTT,CASQGSGVSPLHF
TRBD1,once,TRBV7-9,TRBJ1-6,TGTGCCAGCAGCTCGGGACAGGGATATTCACCCCTCCACTTT,CASSSGQGYSPLHF
NA,NA,TRBV28,TRBJ2-6,TGTGCCAGCACCCTGGGGGGCTCTGGGGCCAACGTCCTGACTTTC,CASTLGGSGANVLTF
NA,NA,TRBV2,TRBJ2-5,TGTGCCAGCAGTGAACGCGTTTGGGAGACCCAGTACTTC,CASSERVWETQYF
NA,NA,TRBV27,TRBJ2-5,TGTGCCAGCAGTAGGGGACAGAGGGGGACTCAAGAGACCCAGTACTTC,CASSRGQRGTQETQYF